These 18 T cell receptor beta chains were sequenced from one sample in a study of blood T cell repertoires in COVID-19. Assay: immunoSEQ multiplex PCR; the TCRdb copy retains only in-frame clones and omits some. In the table there are over 25,000 clones, 88% of which are singletons. Sequencing used peripheral blood. All receptors come from a human donor with active COVID-19. The donor label of this sample is uncertain.

J is TRBJ2-5 and V is TRBV15, with a possible D match to TRBD1 (5 bases). The germline gives CDR1 LNHNV, CDR2 YYDKDF (reference sequence). This CDR3 region has 16 residues. V lost 5 bases, J lost 1 base, and 17 bases lay in between. CDR3 in amino acids: CATSRQGLRTQETQYF. The CDR3 DNA sequence: TGTGCCACCAGCCGCCAGGGCCTCAGGACCCAAGAGACCCAGTACTTC.

This chain uses TRBV6-1 with TRBJ2-1; D is uncertain. V was shortened by 3 bases and J by 9 bases, with 9 bases between the two germline ends. The CDR3 extends over 12 amino acids. Germline V gives CDR1 MNHNS, CDR2 SASEGT. CDR3 amino acids: CASSEVVGEQFF. In nucleotides, the CDR3 is TGTGCCAGCAGTGAGGTAGTTGGTGAGCAGTTCTTC.

V gene TRBV6-5 combines with J gene TRBJ1-2; D might be TRBD1 (6 bases). Germline V gene data show CDR1 as MNHEY and CDR2 as SVGAGI. Trimming removed 2 bases from V and 8 bases from J, with 12 bases in between. CDR3 length: 13 residues. CDR3 in DNA: TGTGCCAGCAGTTACGGGGGCCCGGGGGGCTACACCTTC. This codes for CASSYGGPGGYTF.

This clone was detected a few times. The J gene is TRBJ1-2, the V gene TRBV3-1 (or the pseudogene TRBV3-2); 11 nucleotides agree with TRBD1. The CDR3 has 17 residues. Germline V gene sequence: CDR1 LGHDT, CDR2 YNNKEL (reference sequence). V was pared by 1 base and J by 5 bases, with 9 bases of the junction left unmatched. The CDR3 loop is CASSQGGGTGGLYGYTF. The CDR3 region has the DNA TGTGCCAGCAGCCAAGGCGGAGGGACAGGGGGTCTATATGGCTACACCTTC.

The CDR3 DNA reads TGTGCCAGCAGTAAACCGGGACAATGGACCAACACTGAAGCTTTCTTT. Amino acid sequence: CASSKPGQWTNTEAFF. The rearrangement joins TRBV6-2 or TRBV6-3 to TRBJ1-1, with a possible D match to TRBD1 (6 bases). Germline CDR1 reads MNHEY; CDR2 reads SVGEGT. The CDR3 sequence is 16 residues long. V was cut by 5 bases and J by 2 bases, with 18 bases left in between.

V and J are TRBV18 and TRBJ2-1, with 8 bases lining up with TRBD1. Germline CDR1 KGHSH, CDR2 LQKENI. The V and J ends lost 2 bases and 6 bases, in that order; junction bases with no gene match: 12. The CDR3 loop spans 17 amino acids. CDR3 sequence reads: CASSPNQGRTGSNEQFF. The CDR3 region has the DNA TGTGCCAGCTCACCAAATCAGGGTCGGACAGGGTCCAATGAGCAGTTCTTC.

This clone showed up just a few times. The chain's CDR3 is CASSLDREYSEQYF. In nucleotides, the CDR3 is TGTGCCAGCAGCTTGGACAGGGAGTATAGCGAGCAGTACTTC. The chain couples TRBV5-6 to TRBJ2-7; D perhaps matches TRBD1 (6 bases). There are 14 residues in the CDR3. V lost 0 bases, J lost 6 bases, and 13 bases lay in between. The germline V gene has CDR1 SGHDT and CDR2 YYEEEE.

The chain combines TRBV27 with TRBJ1-1; 8 bases agree with TRBD1. J lost 6 bases, V lost 6 bases, and 0 bases had no gene match. The CDR3 has 11 residues. Germline loops: CDR1 MNHEY, CDR2 SMNVEV (reference sequence). The CDR3 DNA reads as TGTGCCAGCAGCAGGGGGCCTGAAGCTTTCTTT. Translating gives CASSRGPEAFF.

The rearrangement uses TRBV2 and TRBJ2-2; 12 bases are a match to TRBD2. The germline CDR1 and CDR2 sequences are SNHLY and FYNNEI. Unmatched junction bases numbered 8, after V lost 6 bases and J lost 3 bases. The CDR3 sequence is 17 residues long. CDR3 region: CASRPGLAGGHTGELFF. Here the CDR3 DNA reads TGTGCCAGCAGACCGGGCCTAGCGGGGGGGCACACCGGGGAGCTGTTTTTT.

This clone was seen more than once but under ten times. This rearrangement joins TRBV4-2 to TRBJ1-2; TRBD1 is a possible D gene (5 bases). This CDR3 is built from 12 residues. The germline V gene encodes CDR1 LGHNA and CDR2 YNFKEQ. Trimming took 1 base from V and 9 from J, leaving 9 bases between them. The chain's CDR3 is CASSQGGSSYTF. Here the CDR3 DNA reads TGTGCCAGCAGCCAAGGGGGCAGTAGCTACACCTTC.

The rearrangement links TRBV6-2 or TRBV6-3 to TRBJ2-1, with 7 bases aligning to TRBD1. The CDR3 has 15 residues. The V gene's germline CDR1 is MNHEY and CDR2 SVGEGT. V dropped 2 bases and J dropped 6; count of bases not matched to a gene: 7. CDR3 in amino acids: CASSYQGQKGNEQFF. The CDR3 nucleotides are TGTGCCAGCAGTTACCAGGGACAGAAGGGCAATGAGCAGTTCTTC.

The gene calls are TRBV19 and TRBJ1-1; TRBD1 agrees at 12 bases. The length of the CDR3 is 14 residues. The V segment lost 4 bases and the J segment 7 bases; nucleotides outside the gene matches: 4. The germline V gene encodes CDR1 LNHDA and CDR2 SQIVND (reference sequence). CDR3: CASSRDRGRGEAFF. The CDR3 DNA is TGTGCCAGTAGTAGGGACAGGGGGCGAGGTGAAGCTTTCTTT. The entire variable domain, with the rest obtained from reference TRBV19 and TRBJ1-1, is as follows: DGGITQSPKYLFRKEGQNVTLSCEQNLNHDAMYWYRQDPGQGLRLIYYSQIVNDFQKGDIAEGYSVSREKKESFPLTVTSAQKNPTAFYLCASSRDRGRGEAFFGQGTRLTVV.

The J gene is TRBJ1-5, the V gene TRBV4-1; D is undetermined. The CDR3 length is 13 residues. Germline V gene data show CDR1 as MGHRA and CDR2 as YSYEKL. V gave up 4 bases and J gave up 7 bases, with 11 bases separating them. CDR3 protein: CASSPQSRQPQHF. The CDR3 DNA reads TGCGCCAGCAGCCCACAGAGTCGCCAGCCCCAGCATTTT.

The V call is TRBV12-3 or TRBV12-4, the J call TRBJ1-6; 10 nucleotides agree with TRBD1. This CDR3 comprises 13 residues. V shed 6 bases and J 9 bases; nucleotides not matched to a gene: 2. CDR3: CASSRDRGSPLHF. The DNA for the CDR3 is TGTGCCAGCAGCCGGGACAGGGGTTCACCCCTCCACTTT.

The gene calls are TRBV2 and TRBJ1-2; no firm D call. V was cut by 5 bases and J by 4 bases, with 11 bases left in between. The CDR3 spans 13 residues. Germline CDR1 and CDR2: SNHLY and FYNNEI. The CDR3, as DNA: TGTGCCAGCAGTAATACCAACATCTATGGCTACACCTTC. Amino acids: CASSNTNIYGYTF.

CDR3 sequence: CASSQAGTENSPLHF. The DNA for the CDR3 is TGTGCCAGCAGCCAAGCCGGGACAGAAAATTCACCCCTCCACTTT. V is TRBV9 and J is TRBJ1-6; 7 positions agree with TRBD1. This CDR3 is 15 amino acids long. The germline V gene has CDR1 SGDLS and CDR2 YYNGEE. V lost 4 bases and J lost 7; bases outside the gene matches: 8.

This clone occurred a few times. This chain connects TRBV7-3 to TRBJ2-5, with D tentatively TRBD2 (6 bases). The CDR3 covers 15 residues. Germline assignment: CDR1 SGHTA and CDR2 FQGTGA. V lost 5 bases and J 2 bases, leaving 15 bases between the germline ends. CDR3 nucleotide sequence: TGTGCCAGCAGCGACCGGGCGGGGAGTCAAGAGACCCAGTACTTC. Amino acid sequence: CASSDRAGSQETQYF.

The V and J genes are TRBV7-6 and TRBJ1-3; D call uncertain. Germline V lookup: CDR1 SGHVS, CDR2 FNYEAQ. V dropped 4 bases and J dropped 0 bases, with 10 bases sitting between them. The CDR3 is 15 residues long. The CDR3 sequence: CASSSTAGSGNTIYF. CDR3 coding DNA: TGTGCCAGCAGCTCGACGGCGGGCTCTGGAAACACCATATATTTT.